This entry features one T cell receptor (beta chain) sequence. The source of the sample is a study of blood T cell repertoires in COVID-19. Overall study context: The samples span acute and convalescent COVID-19 from the United States, Italy and Spain. Sources were T cells, B-cell-depleted T cells, or PBMCs; the material itself was cDNA or gDNA.

Under the authors' procedure: Reference gene primers were amplified, and this amplification served to estimate nucleated cell counts. The protocol was immunoSEQ multiplex PCR, while the TCRdb copy is restricted to in-frame clones and leaves out a portion. The DNA gave D and trimming, while V, J and clone size come from that table. The sample yields over 200,000 clones, 85% to 90% seen once. Source material: peripheral blood. This clonotype was sampled from a young man with COVID-19, enrolled during active disease.

The CDR3 sequence is CASSSTQGAGNSPLHF. For the CDR3, the DNA is TGTGCCAGCAGTTCAACTCAGGGGGCGGGTAATTCACCCCTCCACTTT. The V gene is TRBV6-6, the J gene TRBJ1-6, with TRBD1 matching over 8 bases. The ends lost 4 bases at V and 6 bases at J; junction bases unmatched: 8. CDR3 size: 16 residues. CDR1 is MNHNY, CDR2 SVGAGI, per germline (reference sequence).